The present TCR beta chain was sequenced within a study of T-cell memory formation after mild COVID-19. Germline assignment: CDR1 SGHRS and CDR2 YFSETQ. The CDR3 is 13 residues long. Trimming pared 3 bases from V and 9 bases from J, leaving 13 bases between. TCRdb passed the 5' RACE reads through MiXCR, listing each CDR3 protein once. In the table there are 130,000 to 150,000 distinct CDR3 sequences, over 6% of which are singletons. On this clonotype: Its antigen is still unknown.

The study's findings and limits: Day 15 to 85 contracting clones showed balanced CD4/CD8; later expanders leaned CD4+. Several responding clones turned up in pre-infection memory, indicating that cross-reactive memory may have taken part.

Sample: PBMCs or a T cell subset sorted from them (not recorded which). This TCR derives from an adult woman who had mild COVID-19 (a few samples of this study predate the infection). Cell type and time point are not known. The rearrangement uses TRBV5-1 and TRBJ2-1; the D is unclear. The CDR3 DNA reads as TGCGCCAGCAGCTCCATTGGGCGGAGTGAGCAGTTCTTC. Protein: CASSSIGRSEQFF. Looking up the rest from reference TRBV5-1 and TRBJ2-1 gives the full variable domain: KAGVTQTPRYLIKTRGQQVTLSCSPISGHRSVSWYQQTPGQGLQFLFEYFSETQRNKGNFPGRFSGRQFSNSRSEMNVSTLELGDSALYLCASSSIGRSEQFFGPGTRLTVL.